This T cell receptor (beta chain) is drawn from a study of shared T cell receptors in the human thymus. Sequencing used immunoSEQ multiplex PCR; TCRdb keeps in-frame clones, though not all of them. Among roughly 660,000 clones listed, 88% were seen once. Trimming cost V 7 bases and J 5 bases, with 17 bases left between them. The CDR3 has 14 amino acids. Germline assignment: CDR1 SQVTM and CDR2 ANQGSEA. Separately, the same data were catalogued under a study of human thymus T cells. That report adds: Corrective surgery for congenital heart defects was being performed on the healthy Finnish infants who were the donors. In corrective heart surgery, resections were taken, and these provided the thymus tissue. An apparent bias in V and J gene usage was seen in thymic and blood repertoires.

The clonotype was recovered from a boy under two years old with a congenital heart defect. The material sequenced was thymocytes. The chain couples TRBV29-1 to TRBJ2-2, with D perhaps TRBD2 (5 bases). The CDR3 bases are TGCAGCGCCATGACCGAGCGGAGGACCGGGGAGCTGTTTTTT. This encodes CSAMTERRTGELFF.